This T cell receptor beta chain is from a study of T cell repertoires in cytomegalovirus infection. TCRdb re-called the reads with MiXCR, one entry per CDR3 protein. The sample lists some 200,000 distinct CDR3 sequences; approximately 19% were seen once. This clonotype was seen a handful of times. What it binds is unknown. Regarding the study as a whole: Using cumulative public TCR beta family frequency, the authors identified those who carried CMV together with the relevant HLA.

The CDR3 length is 12 residues. V was clipped by 5 bases and J by 5 bases, with 7 bases between them. Germline CDR1 reads SGHTA; CDR2 reads FQGTGA. The TCR comes from a human donor in good health (CMV status not recorded). Some clones in this sample may be carry-over from other donors' samples. This chain joins TRBV7-3 and TRBJ2-1; D gene uncertain. The sequenced material came from PBMCs. The chain's CDR3 is CASSPQHNEQFF. Here the CDR3 DNA reads TGTGCCAGCAGCCCACAGCACAATGAGCAGTTCTTC.